This is a list of T cell receptor beta chains from one sample in a study of blood T cell repertoires in COVID-19. Sequencing used immunoSEQ multiplex PCR; TCRdb keeps in-frame clones, though not all of them. The table has some 510,000 clones, around 87% seen once. Specimen: PBMCs or T cells enriched from blood (not recorded which). These receptor sequences come from a woman between 35 and 50 years old who had recovered from COVID-19. The CDR3 runs from the conserved cysteine through the conserved F or W. A D gene is named only where the DNA matches it firmly. Only some rows state a clone size, as once, few, many or a class for expanded clones.

j_call d_call v_call clone_size cdr3_aa cdr3_nt
TRBJ2-3 TRBD2 TRBV3-1/TRBV3-2 - CASTPLAGGGDTQYF TGTGCCAGCACCCCACTAGCGGGAGGGGGGGATACGCAGTATTTT
TRBJ1-1 - TRBV7-9 few CASTLTGNSEAFF TGTGCCAGCACCTTAACAGGGAATTCTGAAGCTTTCTTT
TRBJ2-7 TRBD1 TRBV6-5 - CASKITGGSTYEQYF TGTGCCAGCAAGATCACAGGGGGCTCAACCTACGAGCAGTACTTC
TRBJ1-6 - TRBV27 - CASSLFRVSYNSPLHF TGTGCCAGCAGTTTATTCAGGGTATCCTATAATTCACCCCTCCACTTT
TRBJ1-1 - TRBV9 - CASSVGFGDLNTEAFF TGTGCCAGCAGCGTAGGGTTCGGGGACTTGAACACTGAAGCTTTCTTT
TRBJ1-1 - TRBV9 - CASSAQTENTEAFF TGTGCCAGCAGCGCCCAGACAGAAAACACTGAAGCTTTCTTT
TRBJ2-2 TRBD1 TRBV29-1 - CSVLPQGSNTGELFF TGCAGCGTTCTACCACAGGGGTCGAACACCGGGGAGCTGTTTTTT
TRBJ1-4 TRBD1 TRBV7-9 - CASSPPQGARVEKLFF TGTGCCAGCAGCCCACCTCAGGGGGCGCGGGTTGAAAAACTGTTTTTT
TRBJ1-1 - TRBV30 - CAWTRRGLMNTEAFF TGTGCCTGGACACGAAGGGGACTGATGAACACTGAAGCTTTCTTT
TRBJ1-1 - TRBV4-3 - CASSQEIPNTEAFF TGCGCCAGCAGCCAGGAGATCCCGAACACTGAAGCTTTCTTT
TRBJ1-6 - TRBV7-9 - CASSAKRESPLHF TGTGCCAGCAGCGCAAAAAGGGAGTCACCCCTCCACTTT
TRBJ1-1 - TRBV2 - CATRRSVNTEAFF TGTGCCACTAGGAGGTCGGTGAACACTGAAGCTTTCTTT
TRBJ1-2 - TRBV5-5 - CASSQQRAGYGYTF TGTGCCAGCAGCCAGCAAAGGGCGGGCTATGGCTACACCTTC